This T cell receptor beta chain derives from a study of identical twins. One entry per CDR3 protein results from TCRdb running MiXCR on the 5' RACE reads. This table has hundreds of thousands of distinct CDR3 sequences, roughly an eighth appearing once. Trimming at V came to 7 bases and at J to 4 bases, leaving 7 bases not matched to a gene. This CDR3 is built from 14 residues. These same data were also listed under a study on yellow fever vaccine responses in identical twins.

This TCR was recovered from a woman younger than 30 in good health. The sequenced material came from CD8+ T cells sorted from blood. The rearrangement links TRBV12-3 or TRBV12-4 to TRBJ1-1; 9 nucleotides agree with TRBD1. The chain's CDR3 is CASTLTGGVTEAFF. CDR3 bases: TGTGCCAGCACCTTGACAGGGGGAGTCACTGAAGCTTTCTTT.